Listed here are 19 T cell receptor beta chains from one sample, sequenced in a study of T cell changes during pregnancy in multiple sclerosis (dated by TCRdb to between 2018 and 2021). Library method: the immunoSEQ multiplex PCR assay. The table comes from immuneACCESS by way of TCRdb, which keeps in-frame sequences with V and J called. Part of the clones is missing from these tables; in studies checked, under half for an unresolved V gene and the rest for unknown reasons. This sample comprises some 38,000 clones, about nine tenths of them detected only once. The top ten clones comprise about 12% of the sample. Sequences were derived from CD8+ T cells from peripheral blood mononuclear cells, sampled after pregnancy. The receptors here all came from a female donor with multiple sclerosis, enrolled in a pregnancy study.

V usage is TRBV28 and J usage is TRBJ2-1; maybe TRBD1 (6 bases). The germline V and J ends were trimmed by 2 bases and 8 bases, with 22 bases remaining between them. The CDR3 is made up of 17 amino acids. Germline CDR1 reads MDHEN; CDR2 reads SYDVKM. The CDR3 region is CASSLVLGHVFPDEQFF. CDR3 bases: TGTGCCAGCAGTTTAGTATTGGGACATGTGTTTCCCGATGAGCAGTTCTTC. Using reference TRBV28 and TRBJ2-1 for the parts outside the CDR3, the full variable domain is DVKVTQSSRYLVKRTGEKVFLECVQDMDHENMFWYRQDPGLGLRLIYFSYDVKMKEKGDIPEGYSVSREKKERFSLILESASTNQTSMYLCASSLVLGHVFPDEQFFGPGTRLTVL.

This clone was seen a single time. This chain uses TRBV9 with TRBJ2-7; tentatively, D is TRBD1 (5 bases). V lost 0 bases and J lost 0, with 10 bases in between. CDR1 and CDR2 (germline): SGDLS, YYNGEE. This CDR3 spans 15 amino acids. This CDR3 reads CASSVDLDSSYEQYF. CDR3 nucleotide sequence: TGTGCCAGCAGCGTAGATCTCGACAGCTCCTACGAGCAGTACTTC.

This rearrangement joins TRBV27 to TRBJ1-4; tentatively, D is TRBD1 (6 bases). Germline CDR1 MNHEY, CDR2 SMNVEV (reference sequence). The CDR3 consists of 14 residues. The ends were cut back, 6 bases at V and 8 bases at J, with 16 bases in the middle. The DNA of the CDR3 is TGTGCCAGCAGCCGAGGGGGACGGAGCGAAAAACTGTTTTTT. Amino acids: CASSRGGRSEKLFF.

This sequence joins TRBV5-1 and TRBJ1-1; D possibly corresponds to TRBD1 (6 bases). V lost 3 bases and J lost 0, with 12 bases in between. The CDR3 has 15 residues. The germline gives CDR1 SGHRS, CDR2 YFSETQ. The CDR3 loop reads CASSSRRGMNTEAFF. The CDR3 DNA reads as TGCGCCAGCAGCTCACGCAGGGGCATGAACACTGAAGCTTTCTTT.

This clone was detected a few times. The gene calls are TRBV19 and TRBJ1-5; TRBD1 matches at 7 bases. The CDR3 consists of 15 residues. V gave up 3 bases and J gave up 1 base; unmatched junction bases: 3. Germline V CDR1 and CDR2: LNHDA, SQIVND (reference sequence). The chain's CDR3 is CASSIRGQSNQPQHF. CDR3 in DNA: TGTGCCAGTAGTATTAGGGGACAGAGCAATCAGCCCCAGCATTTT. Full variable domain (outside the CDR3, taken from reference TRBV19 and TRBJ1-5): DGGITQSPKYLFRKEGQNVTLSCEQNLNHDAMYWYRQDPGQGLRLIYYSQIVNDFQKGDIAEGYSVSREKKESFPLTVTSAQKNPTAFYLCASSIRGQSNQPQHFGDGTRLSIL.

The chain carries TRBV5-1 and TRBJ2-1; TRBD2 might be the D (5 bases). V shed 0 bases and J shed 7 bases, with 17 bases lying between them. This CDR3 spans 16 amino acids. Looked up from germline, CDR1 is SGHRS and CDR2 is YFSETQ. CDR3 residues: CASSLGEASLLNEQFF. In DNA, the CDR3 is TGCGCCAGCAGCTTGGGTGAAGCTAGCCTCCTGAATGAGCAGTTCTTC.

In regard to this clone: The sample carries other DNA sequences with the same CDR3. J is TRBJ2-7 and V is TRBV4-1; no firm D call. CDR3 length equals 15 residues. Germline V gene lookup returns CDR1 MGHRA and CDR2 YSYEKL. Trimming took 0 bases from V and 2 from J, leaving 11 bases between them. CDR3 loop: CASSQDPGRAYEQYF. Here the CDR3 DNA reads TGCGCCAGCAGCCAAGATCCAGGAAGAGCCTACGAGCAGTACTTC.

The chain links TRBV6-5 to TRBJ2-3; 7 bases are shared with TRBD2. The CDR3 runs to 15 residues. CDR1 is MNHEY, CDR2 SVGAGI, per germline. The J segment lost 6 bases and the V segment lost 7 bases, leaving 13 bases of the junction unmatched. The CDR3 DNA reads TGTGCCAGCACCCGGGCAGCGGGGCCAGGGGATACGCAGTATTTT. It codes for CASTRAAGPGDTQYF.

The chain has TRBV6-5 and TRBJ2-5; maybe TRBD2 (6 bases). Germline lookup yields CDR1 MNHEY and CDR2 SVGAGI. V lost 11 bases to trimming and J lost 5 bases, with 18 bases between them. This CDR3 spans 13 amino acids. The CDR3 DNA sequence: TGTGCCGTTTCGCCTAGCGTCAGTGAGACCCAGTACTTC. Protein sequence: CAVSPSVSETQYF.

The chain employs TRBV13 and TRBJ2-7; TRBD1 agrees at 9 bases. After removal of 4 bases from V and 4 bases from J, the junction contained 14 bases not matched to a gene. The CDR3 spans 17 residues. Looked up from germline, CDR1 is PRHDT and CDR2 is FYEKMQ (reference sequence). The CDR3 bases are TGTGCCAGCAGCTCCCCCCAACCGGGACAGGGTTCTTACGAGCAGTACTTC. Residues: CASSSPQPGQGSYEQYF. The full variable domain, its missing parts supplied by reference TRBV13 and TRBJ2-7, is AAGVIQSPRHLIKEKRETATLKCYPIPRHDTVYWYQQGPGQDPQFLISFYEKMQSDKGSIPDRFSAQQFSDYHSELNMSSLELGDSALYFCASSSPQPGQGSYEQYFGPGTRLTVT.

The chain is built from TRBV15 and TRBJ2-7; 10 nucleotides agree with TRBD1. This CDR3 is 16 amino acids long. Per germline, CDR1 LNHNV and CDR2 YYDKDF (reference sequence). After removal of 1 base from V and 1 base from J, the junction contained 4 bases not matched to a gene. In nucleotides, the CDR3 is TGTGCCACCAGCAGAGCAGGGACAGGGGCATCCTACGAGCAGTACTTC. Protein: CATSRAGTGASYEQYF.

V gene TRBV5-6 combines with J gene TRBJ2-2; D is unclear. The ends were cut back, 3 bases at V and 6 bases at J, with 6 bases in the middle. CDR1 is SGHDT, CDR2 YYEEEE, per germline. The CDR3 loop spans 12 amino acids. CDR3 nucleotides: TGTGCCAGCAGCTCGGTACCCGGGGAGCTGTTTTTT. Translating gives CASSSVPGELFF.

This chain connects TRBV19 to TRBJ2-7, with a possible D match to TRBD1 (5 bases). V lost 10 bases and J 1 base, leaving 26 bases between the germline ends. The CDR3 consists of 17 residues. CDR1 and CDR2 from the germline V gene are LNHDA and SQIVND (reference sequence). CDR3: CATKPPSRAGPSYEQYF. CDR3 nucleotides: TGTGCCACCAAGCCCCCCTCTCGGGCAGGGCCATCCTACGAGCAGTACTTC.

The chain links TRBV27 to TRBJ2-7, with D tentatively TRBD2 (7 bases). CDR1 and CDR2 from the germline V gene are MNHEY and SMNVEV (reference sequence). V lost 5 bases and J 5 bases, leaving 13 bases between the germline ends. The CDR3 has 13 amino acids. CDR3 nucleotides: TGTGCCAGCAGTCGGGGGGCTAGGGACGAGCAGTACTTC. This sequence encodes CASSRGARDEQYF.

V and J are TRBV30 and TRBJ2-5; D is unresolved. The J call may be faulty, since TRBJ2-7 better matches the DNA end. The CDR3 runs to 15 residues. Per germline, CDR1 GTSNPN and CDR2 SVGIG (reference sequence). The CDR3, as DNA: TGTGCCTGGAGTACCCCAGCAGGCCACTCCTACGAGCAGTACTTC. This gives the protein CAWSTPAGHSYEQYF.

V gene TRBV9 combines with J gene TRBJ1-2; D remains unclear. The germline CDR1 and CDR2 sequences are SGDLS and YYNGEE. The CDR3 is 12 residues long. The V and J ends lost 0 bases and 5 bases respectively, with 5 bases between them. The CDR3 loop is CASSVGEYGYTF. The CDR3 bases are TGTGCCAGCAGCGTAGGAGAGTATGGCTACACCTTC.

The CDR3 sequence: CASKGAPYEQYF. In nucleotides, the CDR3 is TGTGCCAGCAAGGGGGCTCCCTACGAGCAGTACTTC. V usage is TRBV2 and J usage is TRBJ2-7, with 7 bases aligning to TRBD1. The CDR3 has 12 residues. Trimming removed 7 bases from V and 2 bases from J; junction bases left unmatched: 2. Germline CDR1 is SNHLY and CDR2 is FYNNEI.

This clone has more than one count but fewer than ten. The CDR3 protein is CSCRGGDTEAFF. The CDR3 DNA reads as TGCAGTTGTAGGGGGGGGGACACTGAAGCTTTCTTT. The chain links TRBV29-1 to TRBJ1-1; D may be TRBD1 (6 bases). Germline V gene lookup returns CDR1 SQVTM and CDR2 ANQGSEA. This CDR3 is 12 amino acids long.

In DNA, the CDR3 is TGTGCCAGCAGCTTCCATAGGAGGCTAAGCTCCTACAATGAGCAGTTCTTC. Encoded protein: CASSFHRRLSSYNEQFF. The V call is TRBV5-6, the J call TRBJ2-1; possibly TRBD2 for D (5 bases). The CDR3 contains 17 residues. The ends were cut back, 2 bases at V and 0 bases at J, with 15 bases in the middle. Germline V gene sequence: CDR1 SGHDT, CDR2 YYEEEE.